The 14 T cell receptor beta chains listed next were all sequenced from one sample in a study of blood T cells in healthy people across ages. A second PCR, run for about 7 to 11 cycles, used a sample-barcoded 5' primer plus a J-beta primer mix. Using its own MiXCR run on the 5' RACE reads, TCRdb lists one record per CDR3 protein. The sample shows roughly 700,000 distinct CDR3 sequences, roughly 25% of them seen only once. This sample also appeared in a second study, on T cells of mothers and their children.

The sample was blood. The receptors derive from a boy aged 5-17 years in good health.

Notes on this clonotype: The junction differs from germline at one of its ends, possibly a read error. The rearrangement uses TRBV7-7 and TRBJ2-3; 9 bases map to TRBD2. Looked up from germline, CDR1 is SSHAT and CDR2 is FNYEAQ (reference sequence). The CDR3 loop spans 16 amino acids. CDR3 sequence: CASSLDLAGSTDTQYF. DNA of the CDR3: TGTGCTAGCAGCTTAGACCTAGCGGGGAGCACAGATACGCAGTATTTT.

Only a few counts were recorded for this clonotype. V usage is TRBV4-1 and J usage is TRBJ1-2; the D is unclear. The CDR3 has 13 residues. Trimming removed 2 bases from V and 3 bases from J, with 7 bases in between. Germline-derived CDR1 and CDR2 are MGHRA and YSYEKL. The CDR3 is CASSQLSDYGYTF. CDR3 nucleotide sequence: TGCGCCAGCAGCCAACTATCGGACTATGGCTACACCTTC.

V and J are TRBV28 and TRBJ2-3; no clear D. Trimming removed 3 bases from V and 4 bases from J, with 5 bases in between. Germline CDR1 and CDR2: MDHEN and SYDVKM. The CDR3 sequence is 12 residues long. The CDR3 region has the DNA TGTGCCAGCAGTTTTGTCCCAGATACGCAGTATTTT. It translates to CASSFVPDTQYF.

The gene calls are TRBV14 and TRBJ2-1; no definite D call. This CDR3 has 12 residues. CDR1 is SGHDN, CDR2 FVKESK, per germline. With 3 bases removed from V and 4 bases from J, the gap between germline ends came to 4 bases. CDR3 nucleotides: TGTGCCAGCAGCCACGGTTACAATGAGCAGTTCTTC. Its translation: CASSHGYNEQFF.

J is TRBJ2-5 and V is TRBV12-3 or TRBV12-4, with 11 bases aligning to TRBD2. The trim removed 4 bases at V and 3 bases at J, leaving 4 bases unmatched. CDR3 size: 15 residues. In DNA, the CDR3 is TGTGCCAGCAGTTCCTTACTAGCGGGAGAAGAGACCCAGTACTTC. This gives the protein CASSSLLAGEETQYF.

The chain recombines TRBV20-1 with TRBJ2-7, with 9 bases lining up with TRBD2. The CDR3 is 15 residues long. Germline trimming cut 6 bases from V and 1 base from J; bases unmatched to any gene: 10. Germline V gene sequence: CDR1 DFQATT, CDR2 SNEGSKA (reference sequence). The CDR3 nucleotides read TGCAGTGCCCCTCTCCGGACTAGCGCGTCCTACGAGCAGTACTTC. It specifies CSAPLRTSASYEQYF.

There are a few counts of this clonotype. V is TRBV6-2 or TRBV6-3 and J is TRBJ2-7; TRBD2 aligns across 10 bases. This CDR3 is 15 amino acids long. V gave up 6 bases and J gave up 3 bases; unmatched junction bases: 8. Germline V gene sequence: CDR1 MNHEY, CDR2 SVGEGT. The CDR3 here is CASSQLAGNVYEQYF. DNA of the CDR3: TGTGCCAGCAGCCAACTAGCGGGAAACGTCTACGAGCAGTACTTC.

CDR3 sequence reads: CASSYNSYEQYF. The DNA of the CDR3 is TGTGCCAGCAGTTACAATAGTTACGAGCAGTACTTC. The chain combines TRBV6-5 with TRBJ2-7; D gene uncertain. The CDR3 is made up of 12 amino acids. CDR1 and CDR2 (germline): MNHEY, SVGAGI. The ends were cut back, 2 bases at V and 4 bases at J, with 6 bases in the middle.

V and J are TRBV29-1 and TRBJ1-1; 7 nucleotides match TRBD1. This CDR3 spans 11 amino acids. Looked up from germline, CDR1 is SQVTM and CDR2 is ANQGSEA. The V segment lost 6 bases and the J segment 4 bases; nucleotides outside the gene matches: 2. CDR3 sequence: CSVNRGTEAFF. CDR3 nucleotide sequence: TGCAGCGTCAACAGGGGCACTGAAGCTTTCTTT. The entire variable domain, with the rest obtained from reference TRBV29-1 and TRBJ1-1, is as follows: SAVISQKPSRDICQRGTSLTIQCQVDSQVTMMFWYRQQPGQSLTLIATANQGSEATYESGFVIDKFPISRPNLTFSTLTVSNMSPEDSSIYLCSVNRGTEAFFGQGTRLTVV.

Only a few counts were recorded for this clonotype. The chain uses TRBV28 and TRBJ2-1; D is undetermined. Germline lookup yields CDR1 MDHEN and CDR2 SYDVKM. The CDR3 has 14 residues. The V and J ends lost 6 bases and 2 bases respectively, with 11 bases between them. The CDR3 sequence: CASRSQSTYNEQFF. In DNA form, the CDR3 reads TGTGCCAGCAGGTCACAAAGTACCTACAATGAGCAGTTCTTC.

This clonotype was picked up a small number of times. The rearrangement joins TRBV11-3 to TRBJ1-1; D gene uncertain. V lost 0 bases and J lost 5, with 4 bases in between. The CDR3 contains 12 residues. Germline values: CDR1 SGHNT, CDR2 YENEEA. This chain's CDR3 is CASSLEVTEAFF. The CDR3 coding sequence is TGTGCCAGCAGCTTAGAAGTAACTGAAGCTTTCTTT.

This clonotype was detected only a few times. The rearrangement uses TRBV25-1 and TRBJ2-7; possible D gene TRBD1, 6 bases. The CDR3 is 16 residues long. The germline V and J ends were trimmed by 3 bases and 2 bases, with 17 bases remaining between them. CDR1 MGHDK and CDR2 SYGVNS come from the germline V gene. CDR3 residues: CASSDRWGQGAYEQYF. CDR3 DNA: TGTGCCAGCAGTGACCGGTGGGGACAAGGCGCCTACGAGCAGTACTTC.

The chain combines TRBV12-3 or TRBV12-4 with TRBJ1-2; TRBD1 is a possible D gene (5 bases). The CDR3 totals 11 residues. Trimming left V 6 bases short and J 10 bases short, with 12 bases between. CDR3 bases: TGTGCCAGCAGCCCCGGGACGATCTACACCTTC. Residues: CASSPGTIYTF.

This clonotype was seen more than once but under ten times. This chain uses TRBV12-3 or TRBV12-4 with TRBJ2-7, with 7 bases aligning to TRBD1. The CDR3 is 13 residues long. Losses at the gene ends were 7 bases for V and 3 bases for J; bases not matched to a gene: 6. The CDR3 bases are TGTGCCAGCAAGACAGGGCTTAGCTACGAGCAGTACTTC. This sequence encodes CASKTGLSYEQYF.